This T cell receptor (beta chain) is drawn from a study of blood T cell repertoires in COVID-19. Study-wide context: COVID-19 samples, acute and convalescent, were from the United States, Italy and Spain. PBMCs, B-cell-depleted T cells, or T cells were the source of the cDNA or gDNA that made up the material.

Authors' data handling: How many nucleated cells were present was estimated from reference gene primer amplification. Only in-frame clones appear in the TCRdb table, and some are missing; sequencing was by immunoSEQ multiplex PCR. V, J and clone size derive from that table, while D and trimming were established from the DNA sequence. The table includes under 250,000 clones, 82% detected once. Germline V gene data show CDR1 as SGDLS and CDR2 as YYNGEE. This CDR3 region has 15 residues. V shed 4 bases, J shed 7 bases, and the junction held 12 bases outside the gene matches. Sequences were obtained from peripheral blood. This receptor was obtained from a woman in her 70s with COVID-19, enrolled during active disease. The chain combines TRBV9 with TRBJ1-2; the match to TRBD1 covers 8 bases. The CDR3 bases are TGTGCCAGCAGCATTTCAACGACAGGGGTGCTTGGCTACACCTTC. Translating it yields CASSISTTGVLGYTF.